The 10 T cell receptor beta chains reported below all come from one sample, sequenced in a study of OX40 agonist ivuxolimab in advanced cancers. Clones were sequenced by immunoSEQ multiplex PCR, and TCRdb holds only the in-frame ones, with some missing. The sample lists tens of thousands of clones, more than 80% occurring once. Sequences were derived from CD4+ or CD8+ T cells sorted from blood, sampled in a trial of the OX40 agonist ivuxolimab. These receptors all come from an adult with an advanced solid tumor such as melanoma, head and neck, liver or kidney cancer.

The V and J genes are TRBV28 and TRBJ1-4; perhaps TRBD1 as D (6 bases). V lost 7 bases, J lost 7 bases, and 22 bases lay in between. The CDR3 length is 16 residues. The germline gives CDR1 MDHEN, CDR2 SYDVKM. The CDR3 bases are TGTGCCAGCACCCCCCAAGGCCCGGGGGCGGGTGAAAAACTGTTTTTT. Its translation is CASTPQGPGAGEKLFF. The full variable domain, its missing parts supplied by reference TRBV28 and TRBJ1-4, is DVKVTQSSRYLVKRTGEKVFLECVQDMDHENMFWYRQDPGLGLRLIYFSYDVKMKEKGDIPEGYSVSREKKERFSLILESASTNQTSMYLCASTPQGPGAGEKLFFGSGTQLSVL.

V usage is TRBV6-1 and J usage is TRBJ2-1; TRBD2 matches 13 bases. The CDR3 contains 15 residues. With 8 bases clipped from V and 7 bases from J, the junction kept 8 bases outside the gene matches. Germline V lookup: CDR1 MNHNS, CDR2 SASEGT. The CDR3: CASCWTSGSSNEQFF. The CDR3 nucleotides read TGTGCCAGCTGTTGGACTAGCGGGAGCTCTAATGAGCAGTTCTTC.

The J gene is TRBJ2-5, the V gene TRBV6-6, with D possibly called TRBD1 or TRBD2 (5 bases each). Germline CDR1 and CDR2: MNHNY and SVGAGI (reference sequence). V lost 4 bases and J lost 0, with 15 bases in between. This CDR3 region has 16 residues. The CDR3 here is CASSWGYGGDQETQYF. Written as DNA, the CDR3 is TGTGCCAGCAGTTGGGGGTATGGCGGTGACCAAGAGACCCAGTACTTC.

The chain carries TRBV14 and TRBJ1-4, with D unclear. The length of the CDR3 is 13 residues. Deletions cut 0 bases from V and 2 bases from J, with 1 base between. Germline lookup yields CDR1 SGHDN and CDR2 FVKESK. The CDR3 bases are TGTGCCAGCAGCCAAGACACTAATGAAAAACTGTTTTTT. Residues: CASSQDTNEKLFF.

The chain uses TRBV18 and TRBJ2-7; no clear D. Deletions cut 2 bases from V and 7 bases from J, with 18 bases between. This CDR3 is built from 15 residues. Germline CDR1 is KGHSH and CDR2 is LQKENI. As DNA, the CDR3 is TGTGCCAGCTCACCAAGAATAGGGTCAGCTGGAGAGCAGTACTTC. Translated, it gives CASSPRIGSAGEQYF.

The chain recombines TRBV28 with TRBJ2-1; 8 positions agree with TRBD2. CDR1 and CDR2 from the germline V gene are MDHEN and SYDVKM. The CDR3 has 15 residues. V was clipped by 5 bases and J by 1 base; unmatched bases: 4. The CDR3 spells CASSTSGSSYNEQFF. The CDR3 region has the DNA TGTGCCAGCAGTACCAGCGGGAGTTCCTACAATGAGCAGTTCTTC.

This clone has a handful of counts. The chain combines TRBV18 with TRBJ2-1; a possible D gene is TRBD1 (6 bases). V was pared by 3 bases and J by 10 bases, with 7 bases between. This CDR3 contains 11 residues. Germline loops: CDR1 KGHSH, CDR2 LQKENI. This chain's CDR3 is CASSPDREQFF. In DNA form, the CDR3 reads TGTGCCAGCTCACCGGACAGAGAGCAGTTCTTC.

The chain combines TRBV9 with TRBJ2-2; 12 bases are a match to TRBD2. The CDR3 is 17 amino acids. Germline values: CDR1 SGDLS, CDR2 YYNGEE. The trim removed 2 bases at V and 7 bases at J, leaving 9 bases unmatched. The DNA for the CDR3 is TGTGCCAGCAGCGTGCTAGCGGGGGGGCCGATAGGCGGGGAGCTGTTTTTT. This translates into CASSVLAGGPIGGELFF.

The chain has TRBV10-3 and TRBJ2-7; the match to TRBD1 covers 10 bases. CDR1 and CDR2 (germline): ENHRY, SYGVKD. The CDR3 runs 14 residues. J gave up 1 base and V 6 bases, and 3 bases lay outside the gene matches. Here the CDR3 reads CAISPGQGSYEQYF. CDR3 sequence (DNA): TGTGCCATCAGCCCGGGACAGGGGTCCTACGAGCAGTACTTC.

In this sample, this clone turned up once. V gene TRBV28 combines with J gene TRBJ1-4; D call uncertain. Germline V gene sequence: CDR1 MDHEN, CDR2 SYDVKM. The CDR3 length is 13 residues. Trimming removed 3 bases from V and 1 base from J, with 3 bases in between. The DNA for the CDR3 is TGTGCCAGCAGTTTTAAAACTAATGAAAAACTGTTTTTT. As protein: CASSFKTNEKLFF.